The rows below give T cell receptor beta chains drawn from one sample of a study of shared clonotypes between healthy human individuals. Assay used: immunoSEQ multiplex PCR; TCRdb lists only in-frame clones, some missing. The repertoire holds 2 million to 2.5 million clones, about 92% seen once, with over 1.5% in the top ten. The sample taken for sequencing was naive CD8+ T cells from PBMCs. Source of these receptors: a man between 18 and 35 years old in good health. Some clones in this sample may be carry-over from other donors' samples. The CDR3 runs from the conserved cysteine through the conserved F or W.

v_call cdr3_length cdr3_aa
TRBV6-1 16 CASSDLSGGSTDTQYF
TRBV19 15 CASSMDGIPNYGYTF
TRBV28 13 CASNRGVGTEAFF
TRBV5-4 15 CASSPQARKADTQYF
TRBV5-1 14 CASSPVRSPLEQFF
TRBV13 15 CASSLDPGQGPGYTF
TRBV19 13 CASSWTSRDEQYF
TRBV4-1 14 CASSTRTSDDTQYF
TRBV27 17 CASSLVAGTGVTGELFF
TRBV7-9 13 CASSLAGGYEQYF
TRBV19 12 CASSDRGAEQYF
TRBV15 16 CATSPRGGVVAGELFF
TRBV7-9 17 CASSRRGGEWGTYEQYF
TRBV9 12 CASSPGTGELFF
TRBV27 16 CASSFGGKRNTGELFF
TRBV11-1 14 CASSLTGGSYEQYF
TRBV9 15 CASSVDGQAQNIQYF
TRBV11-2 17 CASSLIVPGLPQETQYF
TRBV19 14 CASRVNDRVYGYTF
TRBV9 15 CASSGGTGADNEQFF
TRBV7-9 15 CASSTGQTGHTEAFF
TRBV27 14 CASSISRGGTEAFF
TRBV5-1 16 CASSPQYIRETGELFF
TRBV27 14 CASSLAGEQETQYF
TRBV7-2 15 CASSLDTGVVDEAFF
TRBV7-2 14 CASSQPDRGETQYF
TRBV4-3 15 CASSQDLRGHYGYTF
TRBV29-1 15 CSVEGGELDYNEQFF
TRBV27 13 CASSLFRSGELFF
TRBV6-6 14 CASSRSVGGYGYTF
TRBV5-1 18 CASSLLSLAGGTNNEQFF
TRBV5-1 15 CASSLEGGLGETQYF
TRBV28 14 CASSLVGPVAEAFF
TRBV15 19 CATSRGGEDIRFGANVLTF
TRBV4-3 15 CASSHRTSGQETQYF
TRBV27 16 CASSFLTPSSYNEQFF
TRBV7-3 19 CASSLSGTGGLGDYNEQFF
TRBV4-1 16 CASSRRFGESYNEQFF
TRBV7-9 13 CASSLVATYEQYF
TRBV6-4 15 CASSDGQRANYGYTF
TRBV9 17 CASSVRPRLAIDNEQFF
TRBV29-1 11 CSVELNTEAFF
TRBV4-3 14 CASSPPPPTGELFF
TRBV4-1 16 CASSPRDRGGPGELFF
TRBV27 15 CASSLNRVANNEQFF
TRBV7-6 15 CASSQGFSGANVLTF
TRBV5-1 15 CASSLSREGYYEQYF
TRBV7-9 16 CASSFRGGESSYEQYF
TRBV9 16 CASSGRGRGDQETQYF
TRBV7-2 15 CASSVGGGIVYEQYF
TRBV7-8 14 CASSSIYSNQPQHF
TRBV5-4 18 CASSLGVGWQGPNPSQHF
TRBV9 15 CASSVRESLRNGYTF
TRBV14 14 CASSPGSYHLEQYF
TRBV19 14 CASSWDSGANVLTF
TRBV27 15 CASRDTSGNNQPQHF
TRBV7-9 12 CASSLFVKGQYF
TRBV28 16 CASSTGTGNRAGELFF
TRBV5-1 16 CASSETSFGRAYEQYF
TRBV19 13 CASSLKSNQPQHF